This paragraph reports one T cell receptor beta chain. The CDR3 has 14 residues. Trimming stripped 3 bases from V and 6 bases from J, with 14 bases between. Looked up from germline, CDR1 is MNHEY and CDR2 is SMNVEV (reference sequence). Seattle cases were enrolled at active infection and followed longitudinally. The sample originates from a study of blood T cell repertoires in COVID-19. Overall study context: PBMCs, B-cell-depleted T cells, or T cells were the source of the cDNA or gDNA that made up the material.

Original processing notes: Reference gene primers were amplified, and this amplification served to estimate nucleated cell counts. Libraries were prepared by immunoSEQ multiplex PCR; TCRdb keeps only in-frame clonotypes and omits some of them. The V and J calls and the clone size are those of that table, but D and trimming were determined from the DNA. The sample contains about 250,000 clones, about 87% of which appear only once. Sequenced material: peripheral blood. The rearrangement links TRBV27 to TRBJ1-1, with D unresolved. This sequence was found in a woman under 40 with COVID-19, enrolled during active disease. The CDR3 here is CASSFNLRTSEAFF. The DNA of the CDR3 is TGTGCCAGCAGTTTTAATCTTCGGACTTCTGAAGCTTTCTTT.